Below are 31 T cell receptor beta chains sequenced from a single sample in a study of T-cell reconstitution after alpha-beta-depleted transplantation in children. The library targeted TCRbeta and was prepared with unique molecular identifiers. TCRdb reanalysed the PCR reads using MiXCR and keeps one entry per CDR3 protein. This sample yields 700,000 to 850,000 distinct CDR3 sequences, of which about 15% are seen a single time; under 6% belongs to the top ten. The specimen comprised PBMCs, mostly from graft donor cells, sampled 360 days after TCRalphabeta/CD19-depleted stem cell transplant. Receptor source: a male patient younger than 18 who had a stem cell transplant for acute lymphoblastic leukemia, so the T cells may come from the graft donor.

The chain links TRBV29-1 to TRBJ2-1, with D hard to call. This CDR3 is 10 amino acids long. The germline CDR1 and CDR2 sequences are SQVTM and ANQGSEA. Trimming took off 7 bases at V and 9 bases at J, with 10 bases between the two ends. The CDR3 is CSAAVGEQFF. The CDR3, as DNA: TGCAGCGCTGCAGTGGGTGAGCAGTTCTTC.

The rearrangement joins TRBV20-1 to TRBJ2-1, with no clear D. Germline CDR1 DFQATT, CDR2 SNEGSKA (reference sequence). V was trimmed by 1 base and J by 9 bases, leaving 13 bases between them. The CDR3 is 13 residues long. DNA for the CDR3: TGCAGTGCTAGAGGACCAGTTTCCGGTGAGCAGTTCTTC. It encodes CSARGPVSGEQFF.

A few counts support this clonotype. This sequence joins TRBV6-2 or TRBV6-3 and TRBJ2-4, with 8 positions matching TRBD1. This CDR3 contains 18 residues. CDR1 is MNHEY and CDR2 is SVGEGT in the germline V gene. V lost 2 bases and J lost 3; bases outside the gene matches: 12. CDR3 sequence: CASSYARQGKNDKNIQYF. DNA of the CDR3: TGTGCCAGCAGTTACGCGCGACAGGGGAAGAATGACAAAAACATTCAGTACTTC.

The chain employs TRBV27 and TRBJ2-4; 7 bases are shared with TRBD1. Trimming cost V 5 bases and J 4 bases; bases outside gene matches: 11. This CDR3 has 16 residues. Germline CDR1 MNHEY, CDR2 SMNVEV (reference sequence). Here the CDR3 DNA reads TGTGCCAGCAGTCCCCGACAGGGACCCCCAAAAAACATTCAGTACTTC. Its translation is CASSPRQGPPKNIQYF.

This rearrangement joins TRBV3-1 to TRBJ2-3; TRBD2 is a possible D gene (5 bases). The CDR3 totals 17 residues. Trimming removed 0 bases at V and 5 bases at J, with 18 bases between. Looked up from germline, CDR1 is LGHDT and CDR2 is YNNKEL (reference sequence). The CDR3 is CASSQDRGRGPQDTQYF. The CDR3 nucleotides read TGTGCCAGCAGCCAAGATCGCGGCCGCGGGCCCCAAGATACGCAGTATTTT.

There are many counts of this clonotype. The V and J genes are TRBV29-1 and TRBJ1-2; D is unclear. Germline-derived CDR1 and CDR2 are SQVTM and ANQGSEA. The CDR3 is made up of 9 amino acids. V lost 7 bases, J lost 8 bases, and 8 bases lay in between. The CDR3 reads CSEERGYTF. The CDR3 nucleotides are TGCAGCGAAGAGAGAGGCTACACCTTC. Combining the CDR3 with reference TRBV29-1 and TRBJ1-2 gives the whole variable domain SAVISQKPSRDICQRGTSLTIQCQVDSQVTMMFWYRQQPGQSLTLIATANQGSEATYESGFVIDKFPISRPNLTFSTLTVSNMSPEDSSIYLCSEERGYTFGSGTRLTVV.

The sample holds many counts of this clonotype. The chain employs TRBV5-1 and TRBJ2-3; D gene uncertain. The CDR3 extends over 14 amino acids. Germline-derived CDR1 and CDR2 are SGHRS and YFSETQ. Trimming removed 0 bases from V and 2 bases from J, with 7 bases in between. This chain's CDR3 is CASSLELATDTQYF. The CDR3 DNA reads TGCGCCAGCAGCTTGGAGTTAGCCACAGATACGCAGTATTTT.

In its sample, this clonotype was seen a few times. DNA for the CDR3: TGTGCCTGGAGGGGTCTCGGGACAGGGGAGATCAATGAGCAGTTCTTC. Translating it yields CAWRGLGTGEINEQFF. The rearrangement links TRBV30 to TRBJ2-1; 10 bases line up with TRBD1. The CDR3 consists of 16 residues. Trimming took 3 bases from V and 6 from J; bases not matched to a gene: 11. CDR1 GTSNPN and CDR2 SVGIG come from the germline V gene (reference sequence).

This clonotype appeared a few times. This chain connects TRBV6-2 or TRBV6-3 to TRBJ2-1, with D unresolved. Germline V CDR1 and CDR2: MNHEY, SVGEGT. The CDR3 is made up of 15 amino acids. Trimming removed 10 bases from V and 0 bases from J, with 16 bases in between. CDR3: CATLVSPSSYNEQFF. The DNA for the CDR3 is TGTGCCACCCTTGTAAGCCCCAGCTCCTACAATGAGCAGTTCTTC.

The J gene is TRBJ2-7, the V gene TRBV5-1; the D is unclear. Germline V CDR1 and CDR2: SGHRS, YFSETQ. V shed 0 bases and J shed 6 bases, with 13 bases lying between them. The CDR3 extends over 14 amino acids. CDR3 DNA sequence: TGCGCCAGCAGCTTGGGTAGGAATTCACCCGAGCAGTACTTC. As protein: CASSLGRNSPEQYF.

On this clonotype: Because the CDR3 is missing its conserved closing phenylalanine or tryptophan, this is likely a read error. No DNA is shown, since the ends of the CDR3 on it are uncertain; the CDR3 is the one TCRdb lists. The chain couples TRBV7-3 to TRBJ2-1. Per the germline V gene, CDR1 is SGHTA and CDR2 is FQGTGA. Inclusive of both ends, the CDR3 amounts to 10 amino acids. CDR3 loop: CASSLISGAG.

This chain links TRBV7-2 with TRBJ2-1, with D unresolved. The CDR3 spans 17 residues. The V gene lost 3 bases and the J gene lost 1 base, with 16 bases spanning the gap. Germline CDR1 SGHTA, CDR2 FQGNSA. The CDR3 reads CASSFFHFRISYNEQFF. CDR3 nucleotides: TGTGCCAGCAGCTTCTTCCACTTCAGAATTTCCTACAATGAGCAGTTCTTC.

This clonotype was seen ten or more times. This chain uses TRBV7-6 with TRBJ2-3; 9 nucleotides agree with TRBD2. The J segment lost 2 bases and the V segment lost 5 bases, leaving 5 bases of the junction unmatched. The CDR3 consists of 15 residues. The germline V gene encodes CDR1 SGHVS and CDR2 FNYEAQ. The CDR3, as DNA: TGTGCCAGCAGCCCGTTAGCGGGGGACACAGATACGCAGTATTTT. It specifies CASSPLAGDTDTQYF.

The J gene is TRBJ2-5, the V gene TRBV15; TRBD2 matches 7 bases. Germline trimming cut 5 bases from V and 4 bases from J; bases unmatched to any gene: 10. CDR1 and CDR2 (germline): LNHNV, YYDKDF (reference sequence). This CDR3 is 15 amino acids long. The CDR3 sequence is CATSPTRGLGETQYF. The CDR3 DNA reads TGTGCCACCAGCCCAACTCGAGGACTAGGAGAGACCCAGTACTTC.

The V and J genes are TRBV7-9 and TRBJ2-7; TRBD1 agrees at 9 bases. This CDR3 contains 15 residues. Unmatched junction bases numbered 9, after V lost 7 bases and J lost 2 bases. Germline CDR1 and CDR2: SEHNR and FQNEAQ (reference sequence). This CDR3 reads CASIQGTGLAYEQYF. The CDR3 coding sequence is TGTGCCAGCATCCAAGGGACAGGGTTGGCCTACGAGCAGTACTTC.

The chain carries TRBV29-1 and TRBJ1-5; D ambiguous. CDR1 SQVTM and CDR2 ANQGSEA come from the germline V gene. The V end was cut by 4 bases, the J end by 6 bases, with 10 bases between. CDR3 length equals 12 residues. As DNA, the CDR3 is TGCAGCGTTGGAAGGAGCGGTCAGCCCCAGCATTTT. Amino acid sequence: CSVGRSGQPQHF.

This clonotype has a handful of counts. The rearrangement uses TRBV11-1 and TRBJ2-7, with 10 bases aligning to TRBD2. Germline V gene sequence: CDR1 SGHAT, CDR2 FQDESV (reference sequence). The J segment lost 1 base and the V segment lost 5 bases, leaving 8 bases of the junction unmatched. CDR3 length: 16 residues. CDR3 protein: CASSLNRAGGSYEQYF. CDR3 bases: TGTGCCAGCAGCCTTAATCGAGCGGGAGGGTCCTACGAGCAGTACTTC.

The sample holds a few counts of this clonotype. The gene calls are TRBV2 and TRBJ2-5; TRBD2 is a possible D gene (6 bases). Germline lookup yields CDR1 SNHLY and CDR2 FYNNEI. The CDR3 spans 17 residues. Trimming pared 1 base from V and 0 bases from J, leaving 15 bases between. CDR3 amino acids: CASSEVLWTGDQETQYF. In DNA form, the CDR3 reads TGTGCCAGCAGTGAAGTTCTCTGGACGGGGGACCAAGAGACCCAGTACTTC.

The rearrangement joins TRBV4-1 to TRBJ2-7; the match to TRBD2 covers 7 bases. Germline-derived CDR1 and CDR2 are MGHRA and YSYEKL. This CDR3 contains 17 residues. V trimming: 1 base; J trimming: 0 bases; junction bases outside the gene matches: 9. CDR3 sequence: CASSQAPGGRSSYEQYF. CDR3 sequence (DNA): TGCGCCAGCAGCCAAGCCCCGGGAGGCAGGAGCTCCTACGAGCAGTACTTC.

This clonotype was recorded at least ten times. J is TRBJ1-1 and V is TRBV20-1, with D perhaps matching TRBD1 (5 bases). V shed 3 bases and J shed 4 bases, with 24 bases lying between them. The CDR3 is 17 amino acids. From germline, CDR1 is DFQATT and CDR2 SNEGSKA (reference sequence). The CDR3 loop is CSASSRAAAGGSTEAFF. The CDR3 nucleotides read TGCAGTGCTAGTTCAAGAGCGGCCGCCGGGGGGTCCACTGAAGCTTTCTTT.

This clonotype appeared many times. The V call is TRBV24-1, the J call TRBJ2-2, with D uncertain. V was clipped by 7 bases and J by 0 bases, with 14 bases between them. The CDR3 extends over 16 amino acids. The germline V gene has CDR1 KGHDR and CDR2 SFDVKD. The CDR3 is CATSPSTPANTGELFF. CDR3 in DNA: TGTGCCACCAGCCCTTCGACTCCTGCGAACACCGGGGAGCTGTTTTTT.

The rearrangement uses TRBV7-6 and TRBJ2-7; D possibly matches TRBD1 or TRBD2 (7 bases each). V was shortened by 5 bases and J by 0 bases, with 20 bases between the two germline ends. Germline lookup yields CDR1 SGHVS and CDR2 FNYEAQ. The CDR3 covers 17 residues. The chain's CDR3 is CASSLPYRGGSSYEQYF. The CDR3 nucleotides read TGTGCCAGCAGCCTACCCTACAGGGGCGGGAGCTCCTACGAGCAGTACTTC.

This clonotype was counted at least ten times. V and J are TRBV29-1 and TRBJ2-1; 11 positions agree with TRBD2. The V and J ends lost 6 bases and 2 bases, in that order; junction bases with no gene match: 6. Per germline, CDR1 SQVTM and CDR2 ANQGSEA. The CDR3 totals 15 residues. The CDR3 DNA follows: TGCAGCGTCGAGAGGGGACTAGCGGCCTACAATGAGCAGTTCTTC. This codes for CSVERGLAAYNEQFF.

This chain links TRBV29-1 with TRBJ1-3; D gene ambiguous. Germline CDR1 and CDR2: SQVTM and ANQGSEA. V lost 7 bases and J 8 bases, leaving 18 bases between the germline ends. CDR3 length: 13 residues. The chain's CDR3 is CSAAPSRQDTIYF. Written as DNA, the CDR3 is TGCAGCGCCGCGCCTTCTCGGCAAGACACCATATATTTT.

This clonotype was recorded a few times. The chain links TRBV9 to TRBJ2-2; D is ambiguous. The CDR3 loop spans 17 amino acids. The V gene's germline CDR1 is SGDLS and CDR2 YYNGEE. The V gene lost 4 bases and the J gene lost 0 bases, with 16 bases spanning the gap. The CDR3 sequence is CASSTSRDNANTGELFF. The CDR3 DNA reads as TGTGCCAGCAGCACAAGTAGAGACAACGCGAACACCGGGGAGCTGTTTTTT. Full variable domain (outside the CDR3, taken from reference TRBV9 and TRBJ2-2): DSGVTQTPKHLITATGQRVTLRCSPRSGDLSVYWYQQSLDQGLQFLIQYYNGEERAKGNILERFSAQQFPDLHSELNLSSLELGDSALYFCASSTSRDNANTGELFFGEGSRLTVL.

The rearrangement uses TRBV27 and TRBJ2-3, with a possible D match to TRBD1 (6 bases). V was cut by 5 bases and J by 3 bases, with 18 bases left in between. The CDR3 totals 16 residues. Germline V CDR1 and CDR2: MNHEY, SMNVEV (reference sequence). The CDR3 protein is CASSLGQNLFTDTQYF. CDR3 nucleotides: TGTGCCAGCAGTCTCGGACAGAATTTGTTTACAGATACGCAGTATTTT.

The chain has TRBV5-6 and TRBJ2-1; 9 bases are a match to TRBD1. Trimming removed 6 bases from V and 14 bases from J; junction bases left unmatched: 6. From germline, CDR1 is SGHDT and CDR2 YYEEEE. This CDR3 region has 11 residues. The CDR3 protein is CASMGWDREFF. CDR3 nucleotide sequence: TGTGCCAGCATGGGGTGGGACAGGGAGTTCTTC.

This clonotype showed up many times. The chain employs TRBV5-5 and TRBJ2-1; TRBD2 agrees at 10 bases. Looked up from germline, CDR1 is SGHKS and CDR2 is YYEKEE (reference sequence). V gave up 5 bases and J gave up 5 bases; unmatched junction bases: 7. This CDR3 contains 15 residues. Written as DNA, the CDR3 is TGTGCCAGCAGGTCCCTAGCGGGGGCTAACAATGAGCAGTTCTTC. It codes for CASRSLAGANNEQFF.

This sequence joins TRBV5-1 and TRBJ1-5; tentatively, D is TRBD1 (6 bases). Looked up from germline, CDR1 is SGHRS and CDR2 is YFSETQ. V was cut by 0 bases and J by 0 bases, with 16 bases left in between. The CDR3 consists of 18 residues. The chain's CDR3 is CASSLAAGGPYSNQPQHF. The CDR3 DNA sequence: TGCGCCAGCAGCTTGGCGGCTGGGGGCCCCTATAGCAATCAGCCCCAGCATTTT.

The chain employs TRBV11-2 and TRBJ2-5, with D perhaps being TRBD1 or TRBD2 (5 bases each). The CDR3 contains 14 residues. Per germline, CDR1 SGHAT and CDR2 FQNNGV. With 5 bases removed from V and 5 bases from J, the gap between germline ends came to 15 bases. The CDR3 here is CASSPGTFRETQYF. CDR3 nucleotides: TGTGCCAGCAGCCCAGGGACCTTCCGGGAGACCCAGTACTTC.

As regards this clonotype: One end of the junction is discordant with germline, which a read error may explain. The chain joins TRBV3-1 to TRBJ1-2, with 10 bases aligning to TRBD1. Germline assignment: CDR1 LGHDT and CDR2 YNNKEL (reference sequence). The CDR3 sequence is 16 residues long. CDR3 region: CASSDRDRGVYYGYTF. The CDR3 DNA reads TGTGCCAGCAGCGACCGGGACAGGGGAGTTTACTATGGCTACACTTTC.